These 9 T cell receptor beta chains share one sample of origin, sequenced in a study of technical replicates of blood from a handful of donors (dated by TCRdb to 2016 to 2017). Receptor libraries were prepared by the immunoSEQ multiplex PCR assay. The immuneACCESS repertoire file appears here via TCRdb, limited to in-frame rearrangements. These files lack a portion of the clones; in checked studies, under half of the deficit traces to unresolved V genes, and the cause of the others is not known. The sample table shows around 81,000 clones, and about 94% are seen once. The ten largest account for around 0.37% of the sample. Sequenced material: T cells isolated from PBMCs. These receptors all come from a human donor in good health.

The chain employs TRBV27 and TRBJ1-1; 8 bases fit TRBD1. J was trimmed by 7 bases and V by 5 bases; bases with no gene match: 9. The CDR3 runs to 14 residues. Germline V CDR1 and CDR2: MNHEY, SMNVEV (reference sequence). The CDR3 loop is CASSTGQGWNEAFF. In DNA form, the CDR3 reads TGTGCCAGCAGTACCGGACAGGGTTGGAATGAAGCTTTCTTT.

The V call is TRBV11-3, the J call TRBJ2-7, with D hard to call. V lost 5 bases to trimming and J lost 7 bases, with 12 bases between them. The CDR3 is 12 residues long. Germline CDR1 SGHNT, CDR2 YENEEA. The CDR3 DNA follows: TGTGCCAGCAGCCGCCAGACTTGGGAGCAGTACTTC. As protein: CASSRQTWEQYF.

CDR3 in DNA: TGCAGCGTTTTTTCCGGGAGCGGCGAAGCTTTCTTT. It translates to CSVFSGSGEAFF. The chain couples TRBV29-1 to TRBJ1-1; D gene ambiguous. Trimming removed 5 bases at V and 8 bases at J, with 15 bases between. CDR1 and CDR2 (germline): SQVTM, ANQGSEA. The CDR3 totals 12 residues.

The V call is TRBV19, the J call TRBJ1-1; 9 bases map to TRBD1. Trimming cost V 10 bases and J 4 bases; bases outside gene matches: 10. The CDR3 covers 14 residues. CDR1 and CDR2 (germline): LNHDA, SQIVND (reference sequence). The CDR3: CATTTRTGVTEAFF. As DNA, the CDR3 is TGTGCCACCACGACACGGACAGGGGTCACTGAAGCTTTCTTT.

This chain joins TRBV7-2 and TRBJ2-7; D gene ambiguous. V lost 1 base to trimming and J lost 3 bases, with 10 bases between them. The CDR3 covers 14 residues. The germline gives CDR1 SGHTA, CDR2 FQGNSA. The CDR3 sequence is CASSLGAGYYEQYF. The CDR3 DNA follows: TGTGCCAGCAGCTTAGGGGCAGGATACTACGAGCAGTACTTC. Combining the CDR3 with reference TRBV7-2 and TRBJ2-7 gives the whole variable domain GAGVSQSPSNKVTEKGKDVELRCDPISGHTALYWYRQSLGQGLEFLIYFQGNSAPDKSGLPSDRFSAERTGGSVSTLTIQRTQQEDSAVYLCASSLGAGYYEQYFGPGTRLTVT.

The DNA of the CDR3 is TGTGCCTGGAGTGTACAGGGAGACGGCTACACCTTC. Its protein is CAWSVQGDGYTF. The rearrangement links TRBV30 to TRBJ1-2; a weak D match, TRBD1 (6 bases). Trimming cost V 0 bases and J 8 bases, with 10 bases left between them. Germline CDR1 and CDR2: GTSNPN and SVGIG (reference sequence). The CDR3 is 12 residues long. Full variable domain (rest looked up from reference TRBV30 and TRBJ1-2): SQTIHQWPATLVQPVGSPLSLECTVEGTSNPNLYWYRQAAGRGLQLLFYSVGIGQISSEVPQNLSASRPQDRQFILSSKKLLLSDSGFYLCAWSVQGDGYTFGSGTRLTVV.

The chain uses TRBV7-2 and TRBJ1-1, with D maybe TRBD1 (5 bases). Trimming removed 0 bases at V and 2 bases at J, with 7 bases between. Germline V gene sequence: CDR1 SGHTA, CDR2 FQGNSA. There are 14 residues in the CDR3. CDR3 nucleotides: TGTGCCAGCAGCTTAGCGCAGGGTAACACTGAAGCTTTCTTT. It codes for CASSLAQGNTEAFF.

V gene TRBV6-5 combines with J gene TRBJ1-1, with TRBD1 matching 9 bases. This CDR3 has 14 amino acids. CDR1 and CDR2 (germline): MNHEY, SVGAGI. J was trimmed by 2 bases and V by 8 bases; bases with no gene match: 6. The CDR3 DNA is TGTGCCAGCCGTACAGGGGGCGTCAACACTGAAGCTTTCTTT. Translating gives CASRTGGVNTEAFF.

CDR3 loop: CAIRGGTVLPYEQYF. The CDR3 DNA is TGTGCCATCAGGGGAGGGACGGTACTACCCTACGAGCAGTACTTC. The chain couples TRBV10-3 to TRBJ2-7, with 7 bases identical to TRBD2. The CDR3 covers 15 residues. V shed 6 bases, J shed 2 bases, and the junction held 10 bases outside the gene matches. Germline loops: CDR1 ENHRY, CDR2 SYGVKD.